The entry below gives a single T cell receptor (beta chain) sequence along with its context. This sample stems from a study of blood T cell repertoires in COVID-19. Turning to the study itself: From T cells, B-cell-depleted T cells, or PBMCs came the material, which was cDNA or gDNA.

Methods used by the authors: Counts of nucleated cells, estimated from reference gene primer amplification, were obtained. The assay was immunoSEQ multiplex PCR, and TCRdb's table has in-frame clones only and misses some. V, J and clone size derive from that table, while D and trimming were established from the DNA sequence. The sample consists of around 210,000 clones, over 75% of them appearing once. Germline assignment: CDR1 SGHTA and CDR2 FQGTGA. This CDR3 is built from 14 residues. V shed 4 bases, J shed 5 bases, and the junction held 6 bases outside the gene matches. The sequencing sample was made of peripheral blood. The rearrangement uses TRBV7-3 and TRBJ1-1; 8 bases fit TRBD1. The TCR originated in a man aged 45-65 years with COVID-19, enrolled during active disease. The DNA for the CDR3 is TGTGCCAGCAGCTCACAGGGGGTTGGAACTGAAGCTTTCTTT. Translating it yields CASSSQGVGTEAFF.